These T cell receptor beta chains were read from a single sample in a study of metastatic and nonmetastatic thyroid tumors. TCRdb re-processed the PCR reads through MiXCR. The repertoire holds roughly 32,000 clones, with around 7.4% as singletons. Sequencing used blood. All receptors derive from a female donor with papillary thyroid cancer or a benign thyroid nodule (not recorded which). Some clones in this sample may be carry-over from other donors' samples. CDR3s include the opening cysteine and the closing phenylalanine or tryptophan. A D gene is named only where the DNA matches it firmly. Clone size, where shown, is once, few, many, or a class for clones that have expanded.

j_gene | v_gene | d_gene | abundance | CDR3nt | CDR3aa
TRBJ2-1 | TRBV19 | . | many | TGTGCCAGTAGTCCCTGGGGGGCTACCTACAATGAGCAGTTCTTC | CASSPWGATYNEQFF
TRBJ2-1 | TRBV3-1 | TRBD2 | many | TGTGCCAGCAGCCAAGATTCCGGGGGGTCGGGCTCCTACAATGAGCAGTTCTTC | CASSQDSGGSGSYNEQFF
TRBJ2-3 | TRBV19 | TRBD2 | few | TGTGCCAGTAGTATAGATCTATCGGCTAGCGGGGGGGCAACGGATACGCAGTATTTT | CASSIDLSASGGATDTQYF
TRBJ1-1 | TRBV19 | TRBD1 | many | TGTGCCAGTAGTAACAGGGGTTTGAGTGAAGCTTTCTTT | CASSNRGLSEAFF
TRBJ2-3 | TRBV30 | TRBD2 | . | TGTGCCTGGACACCAACGACTAGCGGGAGATCAGATACGCAGTATTTT | CAWTPTTSGRSDTQYF
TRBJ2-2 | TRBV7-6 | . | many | TGTGCCAGCAGCTTAGTATCGGCAGGGGTGAGCACCGGGGAGCTGTTTTTT | CASSLVSAGVSTGELFF
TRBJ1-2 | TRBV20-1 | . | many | TGCAGTGCGCCCCTTCATGGGTTCGGCTACACCTTC | CSAPLHGFGYTF
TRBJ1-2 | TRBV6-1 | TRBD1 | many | TGTGCCAGCAGTGACGTACAGGGGGTTCTTGGCTACACCTTC | CASSDVQGVLGYTF
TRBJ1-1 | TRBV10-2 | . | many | TGCGCCAGCAGTGAGTCTTGGGGCGGAATGATTAGGAACACTGAAGCTTTCTTT | CASSESWGGMIRNTEAFF
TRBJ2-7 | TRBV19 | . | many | TGTGCCAGTAGTATAAGCCCAGCTGCAGGCGAGCAGTACTTC | CASSISPAAGEQYF
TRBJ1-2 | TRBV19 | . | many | TGTGCCAGTAGTGTTTATGACAATTATGGCTACACCTTC | CASSVYDNYGYTF
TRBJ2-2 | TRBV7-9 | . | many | TGTGCCAGCAGCCTTAGTGTTGTGAACACCGGGGAGCTGTTTTTT | CASSLSVVNTGELFF
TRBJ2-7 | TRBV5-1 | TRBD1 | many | TGCGCCAGCAGCTGGGGACAGGGTCCAGGCTACGAGCAGTACTTC | CASSWGQGPGYEQYF
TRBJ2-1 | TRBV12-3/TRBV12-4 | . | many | TGTGCCAGCAGCCCCCCCGGGGCCAAGAATGAGCAGTTCTTC | CASSPPGAKNEQFF
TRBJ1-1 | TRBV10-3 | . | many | TGTGCCATCAGTTTGAGTGGGACATCCTACACTGAAGCTTTCTTT | CAISLSGTSYTEAFF
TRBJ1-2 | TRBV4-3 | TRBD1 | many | TGCGCCAGCAGCCAAGAAAGACAGGGGGCCTATGGCTACACCTTC | CASSQERQGAYGYTF
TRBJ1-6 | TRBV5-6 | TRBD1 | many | TGTGCCAGCAGCGTCGACAGGGGGCGTGTGACTTCACCCCTCCACTTT | CASSVDRGRVTSPLHF
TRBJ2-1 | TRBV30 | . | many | TGTGCCTGGACCCAGGGGTACAATGAGCAGTTCTTC | CAWTQGYNEQFF
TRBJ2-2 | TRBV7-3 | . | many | TGTGCCAGCAGTTGGGGGGCCGCGAACACCGGGGAGCTGTTTTTT | CASSWGAANTGELFF
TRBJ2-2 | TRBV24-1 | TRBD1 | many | TGTGCCACCAGCAGACAGGGGAACACCGGGGAGCTGTTTTTT | CATSRQGNTGELFF
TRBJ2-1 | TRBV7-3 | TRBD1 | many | TGTGCCAGCAGCGATCGCGACAGGGGAGGTTTTAATGAGCAGTTCTTC | CASSDRDRGGFNEQFF
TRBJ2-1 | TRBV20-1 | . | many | TGCAGTGCTAGTCTCGCTAGACTCGACAATGAGCAGTTCTTC | CSASLARLDNEQFF
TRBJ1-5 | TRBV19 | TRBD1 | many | TGTGCCAGTAGTACGAGACAGGGAGACTTTAATCAGCCCCAGCATTTT | CASSTRQGDFNQPQHF
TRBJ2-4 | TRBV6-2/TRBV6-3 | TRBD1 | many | TGTGCCAGCAGGCAACAGGGGGAACGAACCAAAAACATTCAGTACTTC | CASRQQGERTKNIQYF
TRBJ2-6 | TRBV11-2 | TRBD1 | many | TGTGCCAGCAGCAACATAGGACAGGCCTCTGGGGCCAACGTCCTGACTTTC | CASSNIGQASGANVLTF
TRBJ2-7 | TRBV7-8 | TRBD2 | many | TGTGCCAGCAGCTTTACTAGCGGGGACTACGAGCAGTACTTC | CASSFTSGDYEQYF
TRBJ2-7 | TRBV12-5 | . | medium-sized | TGTGCTAGTGGTCTCACCAGAGGGGGATACTACGAGCAGTACTTC | CASGLTRGGYYEQYF
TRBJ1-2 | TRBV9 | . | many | TGTGCCAGCAGCGTAGCTGAAGGGGTTTTAGGCTACACCTTC | CASSVAEGVLGYTF
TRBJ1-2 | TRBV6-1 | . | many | TGTGCCGGCAGGCCCGATGGCAGGTCCGTCTACAACTATGGCTACACCTTC | CAGRPDGRSVYNYGYTF
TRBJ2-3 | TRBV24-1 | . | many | TGTGCCACCAGTGACCCCCGAGGAGCAGATACGCAGTATTTT | CATSDPRGADTQYF
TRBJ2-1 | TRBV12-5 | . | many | TGTGCTAGTGGTTTGATCGATGAGCAGTTCTTC | CASGLIDEQFF
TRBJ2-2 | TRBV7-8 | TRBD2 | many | TGTGCCAGCAGCCGGACTAGCGCGAACACCGGGGAGCTGTTTTTT | CASSRTSANTGELFF
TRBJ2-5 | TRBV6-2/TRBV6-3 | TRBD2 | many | TGTGCCAGCAGTTACCCCCACGGCCGCGCGGGGGGCGGAGAGACCCAGTACTTC | CASSYPHGRAGGGETQYF
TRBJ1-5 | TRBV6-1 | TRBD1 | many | TGTGCCAGCAGACCGGACAGGGGAAGACAGCCCCAGCATTTT | CASRPDRGRQPQHF
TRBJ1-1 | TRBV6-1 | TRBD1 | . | TGTGCCAACAGACTCAGGGGGAGTGTGAACACTGAAGCTTTCTTT | CANRLRGSVNTEAFF
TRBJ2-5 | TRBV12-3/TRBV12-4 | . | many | TGTGCCAGCAGTTTAATGAGAGGAGAGACCCAGTACTTC | CASSLMRGETQYF
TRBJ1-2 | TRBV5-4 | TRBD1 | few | TGTGCCAGCAGCTCACAGGGGGGACGTGGCTACACCTTC | CASSSQGGRGYTF
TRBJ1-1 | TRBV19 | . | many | TGTGCCAGTACCTTACAGGGCTACACTGAAGCTTTCTTT | CASTLQGYTEAFF
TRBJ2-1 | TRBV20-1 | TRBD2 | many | TGCAGTGCTGGGACTAGCGGGAGGGGAAGGAATGAGCAGTTCTTC | CSAGTSGRGRNEQFF
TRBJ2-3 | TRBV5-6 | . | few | TGTGCCAGCAGCCCTCCCCCGGTTCGGGGAACGCAGTATTTT | CASSPPPVRGTQYF
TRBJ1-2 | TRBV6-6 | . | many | TGTGCCAGCAGTTCCTACGCTCGCGAGACAGTAGCTAACTATGGCTACACCTTC | CASSSYARETVANYGYTF
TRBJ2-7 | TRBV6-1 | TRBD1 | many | TGTGCCAGCAGCGGAGGACAGGTGCCGTCCCAGTACTTC | CASSGGQVPSQYF
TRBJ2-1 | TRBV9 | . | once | TGTGCCAGCAGCGTAGAGGGCGCGAGCGGTCTACGCTACAATGAGCAGTTCTTC | CASSVEGASGLRYNEQFF
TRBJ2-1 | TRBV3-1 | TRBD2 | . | TGTGCCAGCAGCCAAGATTTAGGGGCGGCTAGCGGGGACCTATACAATGAGCAGTTCTTC | CASSQDLGAASGDLYNEQFF
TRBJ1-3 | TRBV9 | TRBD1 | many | TGTGCCAGCAGTCAGGGGGCGATTGGAAACACCATATATTTT | CASSQGAIGNTIYF
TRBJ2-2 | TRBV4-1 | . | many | TGCGCCAGCAGCCCCGATGGGTACAGCACCGGGGAGCTGTTTTTT | CASSPDGYSTGELFF
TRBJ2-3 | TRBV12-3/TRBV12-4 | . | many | TGTGCCAGCAGTTGGGCGGGGTCCGAAGATACGCAGTATTTT | CASSWAGSEDTQYF
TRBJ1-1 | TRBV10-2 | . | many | TGCGCCATCGCGAAAGAAGTGGGTGAAGCTTTCTTT | CAIAKEVGEAFF
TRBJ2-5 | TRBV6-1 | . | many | TGTGCCAGCAGTTCCACGGGACTGCAAGAGACCCAGTACTTC | CASSSTGLQETQYF
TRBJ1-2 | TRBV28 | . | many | TGTGCCAGCAGTTTTGTCGGGAGGTGGAATGGCTACACCTTC | CASSFVGRWNGYTF
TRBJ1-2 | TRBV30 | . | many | TGTGCCTGGAGTGTCCAGCTAAACTATGGCTACACCTTC | CAWSVQLNYGYTF
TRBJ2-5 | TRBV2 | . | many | TGTGCCAGCAGTGAGGGGGCAGGCGGCGGGGAGACCCAGTACTTC | CASSEGAGGGETQYF
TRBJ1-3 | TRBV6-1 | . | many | TGTGCCAGCAGTCTGGGTGCGACTGGAAACACCATATATTTT | CASSLGATGNTIYF